The rows below give T cell receptor beta chains drawn from one sample of a study of shared clonotypes between healthy human individuals. The protocol was immunoSEQ multiplex PCR, while the TCRdb copy is restricted to in-frame clones and leaves out a portion. The data hold roughly 680,000 clones, with over 60% observed a single time. Material for sequencing was memory CD4+ T cells sorted from blood. The receptors originated from a woman under 40 in good health. CDR3s include the opening cysteine and the closing phenylalanine or tryptophan. The D gene is left open where the match is weak. A row's size may be missing; if present it is once, few, many or a size class.

V gene	clone size	D gene	J gene	CDR3 length	CDR3 protein	CDR3 DNA
TRBV18	NA	TRBD2	TRBJ2-5	15	CASSPPTGGEETQYF	TGTGCCAGCTCACCACCGACGGGGGGGGAAGAGACCCAGTACTTC
TRBV19	NA	NA	TRBJ2-7	14	CASSIAEDSYEQYF	TGTGCCAGTAGTATAGCGGAGGACTCCTACGAGCAGTACTTC
TRBV12-5	NA	TRBD2	TRBJ2-3	17	CASGLVVGRESTDTQYF	TGTGCTAGTGGTTTGGTAGTTGGGCGGGAGAGCACAGATACGCAGTATTTT
TRBV5-1	NA	NA	TRBJ2-3	16	CASSLDGPGQTDTQYF	TGCGCCAGCAGCTTGGATGGCCCCGGACAAACAGATACGCAGTATTTT
TRBV2	NA	TRBD2	TRBJ2-3	18	CASRPRLAGVTSTDTQYF	TGTGCCAGCAGACCCCGCCTAGCGGGAGTGACTTCCACAGATACGCAGTATTTT
TRBV6-1	few	NA	TRBJ1-1	13	CASSPRGWSEAFF	TGTGCCAGCAGTCCTAGGGGATGGTCTGAAGCTTTCTTT
TRBV7-9	NA	TRBD1	TRBJ2-3	16	CASSPPGTGGTDTQYF	TGTGCCAGCAGCCCGCCTGGGACAGGGGGGACAGATACGCAGTATTTT
TRBV2	few	NA	TRBJ1-2	13	CASTFGALRGYTF	TGTGCCAGCACCTTCGGGGCTCTACGGGGCTACACCTTC
TRBV5-4	NA	TRBD2	TRBJ2-1	16	CASSLRVAGAYNEQFF	TGTGCCAGCAGCTTGCGAGTAGCGGGAGCCTACAATGAGCAGTTCTTC
TRBV28	many	NA	TRBJ1-5	12	CASSGGNQPQHF	TGTGCCAGCAGTGGTGGCAATCAGCCCCAGCATTTT
TRBV18	NA	NA	TRBJ2-7	12	CASSPHSYEQYF	TGTGCCAGCTCACCACACAGCTACGAGCAGTACTTC
TRBV19	NA	NA	TRBJ2-3	18	CASSISIGRLPFTDTQYF	TGTGCCAGTAGTATATCGATCGGGCGCCTGCCCTTCACAGATACGCAGTATTTT
TRBV7-9	NA	TRBD2	TRBJ2-1	17	CASSPPPPAGGHNEQFF	TGTGCCAGCAGCCCCCCTCCCCCTGCGGGAGGACACAATGAGCAGTTCTTC
TRBV5-6	NA	NA	TRBJ1-5	15	CASSSRGYSNQPQHF	TGTGCCAGCAGCTCCAGGGGATATAGCAATCAGCCCCAGCATTTT
TRBV6-5	NA	NA	TRBJ2-7	13	CASSTGLLGEQYF	TGTGCCAGCAGTACCGGCCTTTTAGGGGAGCAGTACTTC
TRBV5-1	NA	TRBD2	TRBJ2-1	21	CASSPQPGTSGRWGSYNEQFF	TGCGCCAGCAGCCCCCAACCCGGGACTAGCGGGAGATGGGGCTCCTACAATGAGCAGTTCTTC
TRBV10-3	NA	NA	TRBJ1-6	12	CAISAGDSPLHF	TGTGCCATCAGTGCAGGGGATTCACCCCTCCACTTT
TRBV5-1	NA	TRBD1	TRBJ1-5	15	CASSLGGQVNQPQHF	TGCGCCAGCAGCTTGGGAGGACAGGTCAATCAGCCCCAGCATTTT
TRBV5-4	NA	NA	TRBJ2-3	15	CASLAGTTYTDTQYF	TGTGCCAGCTTGGCCGGGACCACCTACACAGATACGCAGTATTTT
TRBV28	NA	NA	TRBJ1-2	16	CASSKNWGQNNYGYTF	TGTGCCAGCAGTAAGAACTGGGGGCAGAATAACTATGGCTACACCTTC
TRBV29-1	NA	TRBD2	TRBJ2-7	15	CSVEATSGIPLEQYF	TGCAGCGTTGAAGCGACTAGCGGGATCCCCCTCGAGCAGTACTTC
TRBV15	NA	TRBD1	TRBJ2-5	16	CATSIDSGTGAETQYF	TGTGCCACCAGCATAGATTCCGGGACAGGGGCAGAGACCCAGTACTTC
TRBV7-9	NA	TRBD2	TRBJ2-2	17	CASSSPLAGSNTGELFF	TGTGCCAGCAGCTCCCCCCTAGCGGGCTCGAACACCGGGGAGCTGTTTTTT
TRBV6-6	NA	TRBD1	TRBJ1-1	16	CASRISGTGPNTEAFF	TGTGCCAGCAGAATATCCGGGACAGGGCCGAACACTGAAGCTTTCTTT
TRBV5-6	NA	NA	TRBJ2-2	14	CASSLTGSTGELFF	TGTGCCAGCAGCTTGACAGGGTCCACCGGGGAGCTGTTTTTT
TRBV10-3	medium-sized	TRBD1	TRBJ1-2	15	CAIGWGQGDNYGYTF	TGTGCTATCGGGTGGGGACAGGGCGATAACTATGGCTACACCTTC
TRBV6-5	NA	NA	TRBJ1-2	13	CASSYVRGGGYTF	TGTGCCAGCAGTTACGTCAGGGGCGGGGGCTACACCTTC
TRBV5-1	few	NA	TRBJ1-3	14	CASSPATSGNTIYF	TGCGCCAGCAGCCCGGCGACCTCTGGAAACACCATATATTTT
TRBV2	NA	TRBD2	TRBJ2-3	11	CASGGVDTQYF	TGTGCCAGTGGGGGGGTGGATACGCAGTATTTT
TRBV9	NA	NA	TRBJ2-7	16	CASSKYPGTGAYEQYF	TGTGCCAGCAGCAAATACCCCGGGACGGGAGCCTACGAGCAGTACTTC
TRBV7-6	NA	TRBD2	TRBJ2-1	17	CASSSLYRGRTYNEQFF	TGTGCCAGCAGCTCATTATATCGCGGGAGGACCTACAATGAGCAGTTCTTC
TRBV18	NA	TRBD1	TRBJ1-1	16	CASSPLQGVRETEAFF	TGTGCCAGCTCACCTTTACAGGGGGTAAGAGAGACTGAAGCTTTCTTT
TRBV25-1	NA	NA	TRBJ2-1	15	CASSATKTTYNEQFF	TGTGCCAGCAGTGCGACGAAGACAACTTACAATGAGCAGTTCTTC
TRBV16	few	NA	TRBJ1-4	12	CASSQSNEKLFF	TGTGCCAGCAGCCAATCGAATGAAAAACTGTTTTTT
TRBV27	NA	NA	TRBJ1-2	14	CASSLSAVNYGYTF	TGTGCCAGCAGTTTATCCGCAGTCAACTATGGCTACACCTTC
TRBV28	NA	NA	TRBJ2-1	14	CASSRYDVGNEQFF	TGTGCCAGCAGCCGGTACGACGTGGGCAATGAGCAGTTCTTC
TRBV19	many	NA	TRBJ1-1	15	CASSRLAGGNTEAFF	TGTGCCAGTAGTAGACTTGCGGGGGGTAACACTGAAGCTTTCTTT
TRBV19	NA	TRBD1	TRBJ2-5	13	CASSQGAQETQYF	TGTGCCAGTAGTCAGGGGGCCCAAGAGACCCAGTACTTC
TRBV14	NA	NA	TRBJ2-7	17	CASSQGGRTRGGREQYF	TGTGCCAGCAGCCAAGGAGGACGAACTAGAGGGGGTCGCGAGCAGTACTTC
TRBV27	NA	NA	TRBJ2-7	11	CATKTVYEQYF	TGTGCCACCAAGACAGTCTACGAGCAGTACTTC
TRBV7-9	few	NA	TRBJ2-7	14	CASSLGLPSYEQYF	TGTGCCAGCAGCTTGGGATTACCCTCCTACGAGCAGTACTTC
TRBV14	NA	NA	TRBJ2-2	17	CASSLIKRASYTGELFF	TGTGCCAGCAGCCTTATCAAGCGGGCTTCTTACACCGGGGAGCTGTTTTTT
TRBV10-2	once	NA	TRBJ2-5	15	CASSERQGRQETQYF	TGCGCCAGCAGTGAGCGGCAGGGAAGACAAGAGACCCAGTACTTC
TRBV5-5	NA	NA	TRBJ2-7	14	CASSWRNHRDEQYF	TGTGCCAGCAGCTGGAGGAATCATAGAGACGAGCAGTACTTC
TRBV6-5	NA	NA	TRBJ2-7	14	CASSPFGEQREQYF	TGTGCCAGCAGCCCCTTTGGGGAGCAACGGGAGCAGTACTTC
TRBV7-2	NA	NA	TRBJ2-2	15	CASSLFGRNTGELFF	TGTGCCAGCAGCTTATTCGGGAGGAACACCGGGGAGCTGTTTTTT
TRBV28	NA	NA	TRBJ2-7	11	CASSVSYEQYF	TGTGCCAGCAGTGTATCCTACGAGCAGTACTTC
TRBV5-1	NA	NA	TRBJ2-7	14	CASSGGGTGYEQYF	TGCGCCAGCAGCGGCGGCGGGACGGGTTACGAGCAGTACTTC
TRBV27	NA	NA	TRBJ1-1	14	CASSFGGFSTEAFF	TGTGCCAGCAGTTTCGGAGGGTTTAGCACTGAAGCTTTCTTT
TRBV5-4	NA	NA	TRBJ1-3	15	CASRQTPTDGNTIYF	TGTGCCAGCAGACAAACCCCGACAGATGGAAACACCATATATTTT
TRBV19	NA	NA	TRBJ2-2	13	CASSGANTGELFF	TGTGCCAGTAGTGGCGCGAACACCGGGGAGCTGTTTTTT